This is a list of T cell receptor beta chains from one sample in a study of T cell responses to AZD1222 COVID-19 vaccine. Sequenced by immunoSEQ multiplex PCR; TCRdb stores in-frame clones only, minus some. The profile shows 100,000 to 150,000 clones, more than 75% of them singletons. The specimen comprised peripheral blood, sampled on day 0 of AZD1222 vaccination. All receptors derive from an adult in good health. Both conserved end residues are part of each CDR3. D genes are given only for firm matches. Clone size appears in some rows only: once, few, many, or a class for an expanded clone.

d_gene: NA; v_gene: TRBV5-1; j_gene: TRBJ2-7; abundance: NA; CDR3aa: CASSPSIDEQYF; CDR3nt: TGCGCCAGCAGCCCCAGTATCGACGAGCAGTACTTC
d_gene: TRBD2; v_gene: TRBV2; j_gene: TRBJ2-1; abundance: NA; CDR3aa: CASRAYGGAIYNEQFF; CDR3nt: TGTGCCAGCAGAGCTTACGGGGGGGCTATATACAATGAGCAGTTCTTC
d_gene: NA; v_gene: TRBV4-1; j_gene: TRBJ2-1; abundance: NA; CDR3aa: CASSQEGRGNNNEQFF; CDR3nt: TGCGCCAGCAGCCAAGAAGGCAGGGGCAATAACAATGAGCAGTTCTTC
d_gene: NA; v_gene: TRBV6-5; j_gene: TRBJ1-1; abundance: NA; CDR3aa: CASTKPEHANTEAFF; CDR3nt: TGTGCCAGCACAAAGCCCGAACACGCGAACACTGAAGCTTTCTTT
d_gene: TRBD2; v_gene: TRBV5-4; j_gene: TRBJ2-7; abundance: NA; CDR3aa: CASSFYRGDEQYF; CDR3nt: TGTGCCAGCAGCTTTTATCGGGGGGACGAGCAGTACTTC
d_gene: NA; v_gene: TRBV7-8; j_gene: TRBJ1-6; abundance: NA; CDR3aa: CASSYQGNSPLHF; CDR3nt: TGTGCCAGCAGCTACCAAGGAAATTCACCCCTCCACTTT
d_gene: TRBD1; v_gene: TRBV18; j_gene: TRBJ2-7; abundance: NA; CDR3aa: CASSPRGQGYEQYF; CDR3nt: TGTGCCAGCTCACCAAGGGGACAGGGCTACGAGCAGTACTTC
d_gene: NA; v_gene: TRBV7-9; j_gene: TRBJ1-4; abundance: NA; CDR3aa: CASSLAGSTNEKLFF; CDR3nt: TGTGCCAGCAGCTTAGCGGGGTCAACTAATGAAAAACTGTTTTTT
d_gene: NA; v_gene: TRBV2; j_gene: TRBJ2-7; abundance: NA; CDR3aa: CASSVSGFGEQYF; CDR3nt: TGTGCCAGCAGTGTAAGCGGGTTTGGCGAGCAGTACTTC
d_gene: NA; v_gene: TRBV12-3/TRBV12-4; j_gene: TRBJ1-1; abundance: NA; CDR3aa: CASTRGPNTEAFF; CDR3nt: TGTGCCAGCACGAGGGGACCGAACACTGAAGCTTTCTTT
d_gene: TRBD2; v_gene: TRBV10-1; j_gene: TRBJ2-2; abundance: NA; CDR3aa: CASSGTSGGANTGELFF; CDR3nt: TGCGCCAGCAGCGGGACTAGCGGGGGGGCGAACACCGGGGAGCTGTTTTTT
d_gene: TRBD1; v_gene: TRBV7-7; j_gene: TRBJ2-5; abundance: once; CDR3aa: CASSNRDRVVQETQYF; CDR3nt: TGTGCTAGCAGCAATCGGGACAGGGTGGTCCAAGAGACCCAGTACTTC
d_gene: NA; v_gene: TRBV2; j_gene: TRBJ2-7; abundance: NA; CDR3aa: CASRSGPTSYEQYF; CDR3nt: TGTGCCAGCAGATCGGGTCCTACCTCCTACGAGCAGTACTTC
d_gene: TRBD1; v_gene: TRBV28; j_gene: TRBJ2-7; abundance: NA; CDR3aa: CASTRDRGESEQYF; CDR3nt: TGTGCCAGCACCCGGGACAGGGGGGAGTCCGAGCAGTACTTC
d_gene: TRBD2; v_gene: TRBV27; j_gene: TRBJ2-7; abundance: once; CDR3aa: CASSQISGLGNYEQYF; CDR3nt: TGTGCCAGCAGTCAGATATCGGGACTAGGCAACTACGAGCAGTACTTC
d_gene: NA; v_gene: TRBV2; j_gene: TRBJ1-6; abundance: NA; CDR3aa: CASSEQVDSPLHF; CDR3nt: TGTGCCAGCAGTGAACAGGTTGATTCACCCCTCCACTTT